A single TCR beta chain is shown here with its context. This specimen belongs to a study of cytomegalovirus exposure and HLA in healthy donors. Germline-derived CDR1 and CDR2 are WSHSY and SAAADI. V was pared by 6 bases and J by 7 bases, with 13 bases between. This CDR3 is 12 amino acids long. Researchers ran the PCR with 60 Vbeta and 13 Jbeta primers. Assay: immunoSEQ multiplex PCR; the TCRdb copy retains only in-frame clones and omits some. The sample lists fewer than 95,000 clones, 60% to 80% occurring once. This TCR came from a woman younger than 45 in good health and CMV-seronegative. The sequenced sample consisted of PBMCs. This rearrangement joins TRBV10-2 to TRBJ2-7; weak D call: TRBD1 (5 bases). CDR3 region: CASRLGAYEQYF. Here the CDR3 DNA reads TGCGCCAGCAGACTTGGGGCTTATGAGCAGTACTTC.